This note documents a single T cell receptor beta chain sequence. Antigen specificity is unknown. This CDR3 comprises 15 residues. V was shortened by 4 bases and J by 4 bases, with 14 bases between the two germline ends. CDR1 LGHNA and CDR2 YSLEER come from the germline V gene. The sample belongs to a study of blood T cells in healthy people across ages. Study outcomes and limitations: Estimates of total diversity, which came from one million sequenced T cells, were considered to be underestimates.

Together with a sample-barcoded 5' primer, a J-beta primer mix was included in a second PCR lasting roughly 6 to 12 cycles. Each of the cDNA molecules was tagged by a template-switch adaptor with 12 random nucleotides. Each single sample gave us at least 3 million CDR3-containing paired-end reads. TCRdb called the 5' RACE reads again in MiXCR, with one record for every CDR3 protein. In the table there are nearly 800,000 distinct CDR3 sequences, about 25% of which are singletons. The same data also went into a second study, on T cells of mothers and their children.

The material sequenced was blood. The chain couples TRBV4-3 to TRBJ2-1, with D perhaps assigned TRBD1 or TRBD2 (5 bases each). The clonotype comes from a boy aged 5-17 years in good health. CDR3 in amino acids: CASSLGTGQYNEQFF. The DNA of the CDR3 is TGCGCCAGCAGCCTGGGGACGGGGCAATACAATGAGCAGTTCTTC.